Sequencing of this T cell receptor (beta chain) was carried out in a study of T cells expressing NK-cell markers. General study findings and limits: Nothing established the HCMV specificity of expanded NKG2C+ T cell clones. For a handful of donors, the dominant NKG2C+ clonotypes made up roughly 1.0-8% of their CD8+ T cells.

The CDR3 runs 18 residues. CDR1 LGHNA and CDR2 YSLEER come from the germline V gene. On this clonotype itself: Its target is not known.

What made the TCR beta cDNA was 5'RACE template switching with UMIs. Each CDR3 protein gets one entry in TCRdb, which reprocessed the 5' RACE reads and gives no DNA. In total, the table holds about 190,000 distinct CDR3 sequences. This TCR was recovered from a man aged 18-69 years in good health. This chain connects TRBV4-3 to TRBJ1-2; the D call of TRBD1 rests on TCRdb alone, since no DNA is present to check it. Sequenced material: blood T cells: a sorted CD56 or NKG2C T cell subset, CD4+ or CD8+ T cells, or bulk PBMC T cells (not recorded which). CDR3 protein: CASSQAGPGQGINYGYTF.